The rows below give T cell receptor beta chains drawn from one sample of a study of cytomegalovirus exposure and HLA in healthy donors. Clones were read by immunoSEQ multiplex PCR, and TCRdb kept only the in-frame ones, dropping some. The repertoire holds tens of thousands of clones, with about 96% as singletons. Sequencing input: PBMCs. These receptors all stem from a man between 18 and 29 years old in good health and CMV-seronegative. Each CDR3 is given with its conserved first and last residue. Each record gives: clone size, J gene, CDR3 length, D gene, V gene, CDR3 protein, CDR3 DNA. The D gene is left open where the match is weak. Some rows mark clone size as missing; the rest say once, few, many or name a class of expanded clone.

clone_size: -; j_call: TRBJ2-1; cdr3_length: 15; d_call: TRBD1; v_call: TRBV7-3; cdr3_aa: CASSSTGSSYNEQFF; cdr3_nt: TGTGCCAGCAGCTCGACAGGGAGCTCCTACAATGAGCAGTTCTTC
clone_size: -; j_call: TRBJ2-2; cdr3_length: 14; d_call: -; v_call: TRBV19; cdr3_aa: CASSLGGNTGELFF; cdr3_nt: TGTGCCAGTAGTCTGGGGGGGAACACCGGGGAGCTGTTTTTT
clone_size: -; j_call: TRBJ2-3; cdr3_length: 11; d_call: -; v_call: TRBV20-1; cdr3_aa: CSWSVTDTQYF; cdr3_nt: TGCAGTTGGAGCGTCACAGATACGCAGTATTTT
clone_size: -; j_call: TRBJ1-1; cdr3_length: 15; d_call: TRBD1; v_call: TRBV4-1; cdr3_aa: CASSQVSGQGKEAFF; cdr3_nt: TGCGCCAGCAGCCAAGTCTCCGGACAGGGAAAAGAAGCTTTCTTT
clone_size: -; j_call: TRBJ2-1; cdr3_length: 13; d_call: TRBD1; v_call: TRBV29-1; cdr3_aa: CSVPGQTHNEQFF; cdr3_nt: TGCAGCGTTCCGGGACAGACACACAATGAGCAGTTCTTC
clone_size: -; j_call: TRBJ2-3; cdr3_length: 15; d_call: TRBD1; v_call: TRBV6-1; cdr3_aa: CASSEGTGGADTQYF; cdr3_nt: TGTGCCAGCAGTGAAGGGACAGGGGGCGCAGATACGCAGTATTTT
clone_size: once; j_call: TRBJ1-1; cdr3_length: 15; d_call: TRBD1; v_call: TRBV23-1; cdr3_aa: CASSHNRDRGAEAFF; cdr3_nt: TGCGCCAGCAGTCACAACCGGGACAGGGGTGCTGAAGCTTTCTTT
clone_size: -; j_call: TRBJ2-2; cdr3_length: 15; d_call: TRBD1; v_call: TRBV6-4; cdr3_aa: CASSDSPQGAGELFF; cdr3_nt: TGTGCCAGCAGTGACTCTCCACAGGGGGCCGGGGAGCTGTTTTTT
clone_size: -; j_call: TRBJ1-6; cdr3_length: 17; d_call: -; v_call: TRBV28; cdr3_aa: CASSLHYTGDLRSPLHF; cdr3_nt: TGTGCCAGCAGTTTACATTATACCGGGGATTTGAGGTCACCCCTCCACTTT
clone_size: once; j_call: TRBJ1-2; cdr3_length: 14; d_call: TRBD1; v_call: TRBV10-3; cdr3_aa: CAISAKGTGDGYTF; cdr3_nt: TGTGCCATCAGTGCAAAAGGGACAGGGGATGGCTACACCTTC
clone_size: -; j_call: TRBJ1-4; cdr3_length: 13; d_call: -; v_call: TRBV4-1; cdr3_aa: CASSQEGGGKLFF; cdr3_nt: TGCGCCAGCAGCCAAGAAGGGGGAGGGAAACTGTTTTTT
clone_size: -; j_call: TRBJ1-5; cdr3_length: 12; d_call: -; v_call: TRBV19; cdr3_aa: CASRRTNQPQHF; cdr3_nt: TGTGCCAGTCGGAGGACTAATCAGCCCCAGCATTTT
clone_size: once; j_call: TRBJ1-1; cdr3_length: 13; d_call: -; v_call: TRBV9; cdr3_aa: CASSVDGLTEAFF; cdr3_nt: TGTGCCAGCAGCGTAGACGGACTCACTGAAGCTTTCTTT
clone_size: -; j_call: TRBJ1-6; cdr3_length: 16; d_call: -; v_call: TRBV28; cdr3_aa: CASSMGGSSYNSPLHF; cdr3_nt: TGTGCCAGCAGTATGGGGGGGAGCTCCTATAATTCACCCCTCCACTTT
clone_size: -; j_call: TRBJ2-7; cdr3_length: 13; d_call: -; v_call: TRBV6-5; cdr3_aa: CASRVVANYEQYF; cdr3_nt: TGTGCCAGCAGAGTCGTGGCCAACTACGAGCAGTACTTC